Below, 9 T cell receptor beta chains from the same sample are listed, as sequenced in a study of shared clonotypes between healthy human individuals. The repertoire was sequenced with immunoSEQ multiplex PCR; TCRdb's copy has only in-frame clones and lacks some. This table has over 1.4 million clones, roughly 96% appearing once. Sequencing used naive CD4+ T cells sorted from blood. Subset reported: CD45RA+ positively selected. These TCRs come from a man aged 25 to 40 in good health.

As for this clone: The junction shows a germline mismatch at one end, possibly a read error. The chain is built from TRBV7-3 and TRBJ2-7; D gene ambiguous. Germline-derived CDR1 and CDR2 are SGHTA and FQGTGA. The CDR3 totals 13 residues. CDR3 bases: TGTGCCAGCAGCTTAATGGCTTCCTCCGAGCAGTACTTC. Translation: CASSLMASSEQYF.

The chain carries TRBV11-2 and TRBJ2-7; TRBD2 matches at 7 bases. CDR1 is SGHAT, CDR2 FQNNGV, per germline. There are 14 residues in the CDR3. Trimming removed 6 bases from V and 0 bases from J; junction bases left unmatched: 5. CDR3 DNA sequence: TGTGCCAGCAGGTTACTAGCGAGCTCCTACGAGCAGTACTTC. It translates to CASRLLASSYEQYF.

The chain is built from TRBV15 and TRBJ1-2, with TRBD1 matching 7 bases. CDR3 size: 15 residues. Germline loops: CDR1 LNHNV, CDR2 YYDKDF (reference sequence). The V gene end was trimmed by 5 bases and the J gene end by 10 bases; junction bases not matched to a gene: 16. The CDR3 DNA is TGTGCCACCAGCCTACGCCAAGGGGGCGCAAGGGTCTACACCTTC. This translates into CATSLRQGGARVYTF.

The genes are TRBV27 and TRBJ2-7; weak D call: TRBD2 (6 bases). Germline CDR1 and CDR2: MNHEY and SMNVEV (reference sequence). The CDR3 is 14 amino acids. The ends were cut back, 4 bases at V and 6 bases at J, with 16 bases in the middle. The CDR3 nucleotides are TGTGCCAGCAGTTACCTGGGACTGAATAGCGAGCAGTACTTC. Protein: CASSYLGLNSEQYF.

This clone was recorded only once. This rearrangement joins TRBV7-2 to TRBJ2-7; 7 bases map to TRBD2. The CDR3 length is 16 residues. V trimming: 1 base; J trimming: 3 bases; junction bases outside the gene matches: 9. The germline CDR1 and CDR2 sequences are SGHTA and FQGNSA. The CDR3 reads CASSLVGGSSNYEQYF. CDR3 coding DNA: TGTGCCAGCAGCTTAGTAGGCGGGAGTTCCAACTACGAGCAGTACTTC.

The chain links TRBV15 to TRBJ1-1; 8 positions agree with TRBD1. Germline trimming cut 4 bases from V and 1 base from J; bases unmatched to any gene: 5. CDR3 length: 15 amino acids. Germline values: CDR1 LNHNV, CDR2 YYDKDF (reference sequence). DNA of the CDR3: TGTGCCACCAGCACCAGGACAGGGCAGAACACTGAAGCTTTCTTT. Protein: CATSTRTGQNTEAFF.

This sequence joins TRBV7-8 and TRBJ2-7, with TRBD1 matching 9 bases. The CDR3 is 13 amino acids. The trim removed 5 bases at V and 8 bases at J, leaving 7 bases unmatched. Germline V CDR1 and CDR2: SGHVS, FQNEAQ. DNA for the CDR3: TGTGCCAGCAGCGCGGGACAGGGTTACAAGCAGTACTTC. Its protein is CASSAGQGYKQYF.

The chain has TRBV28 and TRBJ2-4, with D unresolved. The CDR3 covers 17 residues. Germline CDR1 and CDR2: MDHEN and SYDVKM. Trimming shortened V by 2 bases and J by 0 bases, and 14 bases separated the two germline ends. Here the CDR3 reads CASSLGRHKIAKNIQYF. CDR3 in DNA: TGTGCCAGCAGTTTAGGCCGACACAAAATAGCCAAAAACATTCAGTACTTC.

The rearrangement links TRBV6-1 to TRBJ2-7, with D perhaps matching TRBD2 (6 bases). V shed 6 bases and J shed 4 bases, with 16 bases lying between them. The CDR3 has 14 amino acids. CDR1 and CDR2 from the germline V gene are MNHNS and SASEGT. Written as DNA, the CDR3 is TGTGCCAGCAGCCAGACTAGTGGCCCTTACGAGCAGTACTTC. It specifies CASSQTSGPYEQYF.